The 28 T cell receptor beta chains below come from one sample, sequenced in a study of identical twins (TCRdb year 2016). The library was produced with 5' RACE. Sequencing relied on an Illumina HiSeq 2000. TCRdb cleaned the public reads at Q25 with fastp, built clones with MiXCR and kept in-frame beta chains. Records with the same CDR3 protein are collapsed into one entry carrying the most frequent genes and DNA. In this sample the table shows hundreds of thousands of distinct CDR3 sequences, under 9.5% of which occur a single time. The ten biggest clones cover around 2.1% of the sample. The sample was also reused in another study, on yellow fever vaccine responses in identical twins.

Sequenced input: memory (CD45RO+) T cells sorted from blood. In the paper's terms, the cell subset or site label means: CD45RO+ enriched T cells. All receptors come from a woman aged 18-29 years in good health.

Many counts were recorded for this clonotype. The rearrangement joins TRBV27 to TRBJ2-7; 7 bases are a match to TRBD1. This CDR3 contains 15 residues. V gave up 9 bases and J gave up 4 bases; unmatched junction bases: 15. Per germline, CDR1 MNHEY and CDR2 SMNVEV (reference sequence). CDR3 sequence reads: CASTRSGTEIYEQYF. For the CDR3, the DNA is TGTGCCAGTACGCGATCCGGGACAGAGATTTACGAGCAGTACTTC.

In this sample, this clonotype turned up many times. The rearrangement uses TRBV12-3 or TRBV12-4 and TRBJ1-1; 11 bases map to TRBD1. The CDR3 runs to 17 residues. Trimming at V came to 4 bases and at J to 6 bases, leaving 13 bases not matched to a gene. CDR3 protein: CASSSRPIGQGASEAFF. DNA of the CDR3: TGTGCCAGCAGTTCGCGACCTATCGGACAGGGGGCCTCTGAAGCTTTCTTT.

This clonotype was seen many times. The chain combines TRBV16 with TRBJ2-7; TRBD2 aligns across 8 bases. J was trimmed by 4 bases and V by 4 bases; bases with no gene match: 12. The germline CDR1 and CDR2 sequences are KGHSY and FQNENV. The CDR3 contains 16 residues. Here the CDR3 reads CASSRKGLGTSYEQYF. CDR3 in DNA: TGTGCCAGCAGCCGAAAGGGACTAGGAACCTCGTACGAGCAGTACTTC.

CDR3 loop: CACRNLDREFF. CDR3 coding DNA: TGTGCCTGCCGTAACCTGGACAGGGAGTTCTTC. The chain has TRBV3-1 and TRBJ2-1; TRBD1 agrees at 8 bases. In germline, CDR1 is LGHDT, CDR2 YNNKEL (reference sequence). This CDR3 region has 11 residues. J gave up 14 bases and V 11 bases, and 11 bases lay outside the gene matches.

This clonotype was seen a handful of times. The chain employs TRBV7-2 and TRBJ1-4, with TRBD1 matching 7 bases. In germline, CDR1 is SGHTA, CDR2 FQGNSA. The CDR3 contains 14 residues. The V segment lost 3 bases and the J segment 3 bases; nucleotides outside the gene matches: 1. CDR3 DNA sequence: TGTGCCAGCAGCTTCCAGGGGGCTAATGAAAAACTGTTTTTT. Translating gives CASSFQGANEKLFF.

The sample holds a few counts of this clonotype. The rearrangement uses TRBV27 and TRBJ2-7; 9 nucleotides line up with TRBD1. This CDR3 contains 15 residues. Germline-derived CDR1 and CDR2 are MNHEY and SMNVEV (reference sequence). With V trimmed by 6 bases and J by 5 bases, 11 bases remained unmatched. As DNA, the CDR3 is TGTGCCAGCAGGACTGGGACAGGGACCTCGCACGAGCAGTACTTC. Translating it yields CASRTGTGTSHEQYF.

This clonotype has ten or more counts. The gene calls are TRBV12-3 or TRBV12-4 and TRBJ1-1; 8 bases match TRBD1. Trimming took 5 bases from V and 1 from J; bases not matched to a gene: 6. This CDR3 contains 15 residues. The CDR3 DNA sequence: TGTGCCAGCAGTCACAAACAGGGGGAGAACACTGAAGCTTTCTTT. It is translated as CASSHKQGENTEAFF.

This clonotype appeared a few times. The chain joins TRBV5-8 to TRBJ2-7; TRBD1 matches at 9 bases. This CDR3 has 16 amino acids. Germline CDR1 is SGHTS and CDR2 is YDEGEE. The J segment lost 5 bases and the V segment lost 4 bases, leaving 13 bases of the junction unmatched. The CDR3: CASSRDPGQGFHEQYF. CDR3 nucleotides: TGTGCCAGCAGCCGAGACCCGGGACAGGGATTCCACGAGCAGTACTTC.

This clonotype was observed a handful of times. The rearrangement joins TRBV29-1 to TRBJ1-1, with TRBD1 identical over 8 bases. V was clipped by 7 bases and J by 4 bases; unmatched bases: 8. The germline CDR1 and CDR2 sequences are SQVTM and ANQGSEA. CDR3 size: 13 residues. CDR3 bases: TGCAGCGCAAACAGGGGGGAGGGCACTGAAGCTTTCTTT. It encodes CSANRGEGTEAFF.

This clonotype was counted many times. CDR3 protein: CASSSGYRNQPQHF. CDR3 nucleotide sequence: TGTGCCAGCAGCTCGGGATATCGCAATCAGCCCCAGCATTTT. The rearrangement uses TRBV12-3 or TRBV12-4 and TRBJ1-5, with D unresolved. The V gene lost 6 bases and the J gene lost 2 bases, with 11 bases spanning the gap. The CDR3 extends over 14 amino acids.

This clonotype was detected once. One junction end disagrees with the germline gene, perhaps due to a read error. The genes are TRBV20-1 and TRBJ2-2, with TRBD1 matching over 7 bases. The CDR3 has 16 amino acids. Germline V lookup: CDR1 DFQATT, CDR2 SNEGSKA (reference sequence). The CDR3 here is CSARDIKQGNTGEPFF. CDR3 nucleotides: TGCAGTGCTAGAGATATAAAACAGGGGAACACCGGGGAGCCGTTTTTT.

DNA for the CDR3: TGTGCCACCAGTGACCGCCGGGACAGCGTCACAGATACGCAGTATTTT. Translated, it gives CATSDRRDSVTDTQYF. This sequence joins TRBV24-1 and TRBJ2-3; TRBD1 aligns across 7 bases. V was clipped by 4 bases and J by 2 bases; unmatched bases: 8. The CDR3 length is 16 residues. Looked up from germline, CDR1 is KGHDR and CDR2 is SFDVKD.

The rearrangement joins TRBV21-1 to TRBJ2-1; TRBD2, the table's D call, lacks a check against the DNA. TRBV21-1 is a known pseudogene. The CDR3 is 16 residues long. The CDR3 coding sequence is TGTGCCAGCAGCACAGGACTAGCGGGAGCATATGGTGAGCAGTTCTTC. Its protein product is CASSTGLAGAYGEQFF.

The chain joins TRBV5-5 to TRBJ2-7, with 7 bases aligning to TRBD1. This CDR3 is 14 amino acids long. Germline V CDR1 and CDR2: SGHKS, YYEKEE (reference sequence). Trimming cost V 0 bases and J 3 bases; bases outside gene matches: 3. The CDR3 DNA reads TGTGCCAGCAGCTTGGATTGGACAGGCTACGAGCAGTACGTC. It translates to CASSLDWTGYEQYV.

This clonotype appeared a few times. The chain combines TRBV7-8 with TRBJ2-1, with a tentative D call TRBD2 (6 bases). The V gene's germline CDR1 is SGHVS and CDR2 FQNEAQ. The length of the CDR3 is 14 residues. V was cut by 5 bases and J by 8 bases, with 16 bases left in between. The CDR3 DNA sequence: TGTGCCAGCAGCCGCGGCGGGCGGGGTGATGAGCAGTTCTTC. Amino acids: CASSRGGRGDEQFF.

With regard to this clonotype: Being one base from a much bigger clone, this may be a read error. This chain links TRBV7-9 with TRBJ1-1, with D unresolved. The CDR3 is 15 amino acids. Germline CDR1 reads SEHNR; CDR2 reads FQNEAQ (reference sequence). The V and J ends lost 4 bases and 1 base respectively, with 13 bases between them. The CDR3 spells CASSCLLGRNTEAFF. CDR3 bases: TGTGCCAGCAGCTGCCTTTTGGGGAGGAACACTGAAGCTTTCTTT.

This clonotype has a count of ten or more. V usage is TRBV12-3 or TRBV12-4 and J usage is TRBJ1-1, with no clear D. The CDR3 consists of 11 residues. V dropped 7 bases and J dropped 3 bases, with 6 bases sitting between them. The CDR3 DNA reads TGTGCCAGCACCACCGACACTGAAGCTTTCTTT. Encoded protein: CASTTDTEAFF.

The sample holds a few counts of this clonotype. This chain joins TRBV20-1 and TRBJ1-4; the D is unclear. V lost 3 bases to trimming and J lost 8 bases, with 13 bases between them. The CDR3 sequence is 13 residues long. Germline-derived CDR1 and CDR2 are DFQATT and SNEGSKA (reference sequence). The CDR3 DNA reads as TGCAGTGCTAGTTTTGGAGTAGGAGAAAAACTGTTTTTT. Its protein product is CSASFGVGEKLFF.

J is TRBJ2-5 and V is TRBV7-2, with D perhaps matching TRBD2 (6 bases). Germline V gene lookup returns CDR1 SGHTA and CDR2 FQGNSA. The V end lost 3 bases, the J end lost 3 bases, and 14 bases lay between the germline ends. The CDR3 contains 15 residues. The CDR3 nucleotides are TGTGCCAGCAGCTTGGTGTCCGGGAGAAAAGAGACCCAGTACTTC. Protein product: CASSLVSGRKETQYF. Supplemented by reference TRBV7-2 and TRBJ2-5, the full variable domain reads GAGVSQSPSNKVTEKGKDVELRCDPISGHTALYWYRQSLGQGLEFLIYFQGNSAPDKSGLPSDRFSAERTGGSVSTLTIQRTQQEDSAVYLCASSLVSGRKETQYFGPGTRLLVL.

The chain employs TRBV28 and TRBJ2-5, with 10 bases identical to TRBD2. CDR1 MDHEN and CDR2 SYDVKM come from the germline V gene. V shed 6 bases and J 4 bases; nucleotides not matched to a gene: 5. CDR3 length: 14 residues. Written as DNA, the CDR3 is TGTGCCAGCAGGGCAAGCGGGGGGGGAGAGACCCAGTACTTC. Its translation is CASRASGGGETQYF.

This clonotype appeared many times. The V gene is TRBV20-1, the J gene TRBJ2-1; tentative D call: TRBD2 (6 bases). V lost 5 bases and J lost 0, with 11 bases in between. The CDR3 length is 14 residues. In germline, CDR1 is DFQATT, CDR2 SNEGSKA (reference sequence). CDR3 in DNA: TGCAGTGCTTCGTACGGGAGCTCCTACAATGAGCAGTTCTTC. Amino acid sequence: CSASYGSSYNEQFF.

This chain links TRBV15 with TRBJ2-7; D may be TRBD1 or TRBD2 (5 bases each). The CDR3 length is 16 residues. Between the trimmed V and J ends, which lost 0 bases and 3 bases, there was a span of 15 bases. Germline CDR1 reads LNHNV; CDR2 reads YYDKDF (reference sequence). The CDR3 sequence: CATSRDRGQGSYEQYF. The CDR3 nucleotides are TGTGCCACCAGCAGAGATAGAGGGCAGGGAAGCTACGAGCAGTACTTC. The full variable domain, its missing parts supplied by reference TRBV15 and TRBJ2-7, is DAMVIQNPRYQVTQFGKPVTLSCSQTLNHNVMYWYQQKSSQAPKLLFHYYDKDFNNEADTPDNFQSRRPNTSFCFLDIRSPGLGDTAMYLCATSRDRGQGSYEQYFGPGTRLTVT.

This clonotype appeared many times. This chain joins TRBV28 and TRBJ2-7; 10 nucleotides match TRBD1. The CDR3 covers 12 residues. V lost 6 bases and J lost 6; bases outside the gene matches: 2. The V gene's germline CDR1 is MDHEN and CDR2 SYDVKM. CDR3 bases: TGTGCCAGCAGCCGGGACAGGGGCGAGCAGTACTTC. The encoded protein is CASSRDRGEQYF.

This clonotype was counted at least ten times. V gene TRBV5-1 combines with J gene TRBJ2-1, with 11 bases that match TRBD2. The CDR3 covers 16 residues. J lost 5 bases, V lost 3 bases, and 7 bases had no gene match. Germline CDR1 and CDR2: SGHRS and YFSETQ. In DNA, the CDR3 is TGCGCCAGCAGCTCCGAACTAGCGGGAGCCAACAATGAGCAGTTCTTC. It encodes CASSSELAGANNEQFF.

This clonotype came up many times. The chain has TRBV4-2 and TRBJ2-5; D call uncertain. From germline, CDR1 is LGHNA and CDR2 YNFKEQ. V lost 1 base and J 4 bases, leaving 4 bases between the germline ends. The length of the CDR3 is 12 residues. The CDR3 sequence: CASSQARETQYF. CDR3 DNA sequence: TGTGCCAGCAGCCAAGCCAGAGAGACCCAGTACTTC.

The chain uses TRBV12-3 or TRBV12-4 and TRBJ2-5; 10 positions agree with TRBD1. The CDR3 contains 15 residues. V gave up 5 bases and J gave up 6 bases; unmatched junction bases: 9. The CDR3 is CASSPRDRGTKTQYF. DNA of the CDR3: TGTGCCAGCAGTCCCCGGGACAGGGGTACAAAGACCCAGTACTTC.

This clonotype was observed many times. V and J are TRBV9 and TRBJ2-2, with D possibly matching TRBD2 (6 bases). CDR1 and CDR2 from the germline V gene are SGDLS and YYNGEE. This CDR3 has 17 amino acids. Deletions cut 4 bases from V and 2 bases from J, with 18 bases between. The CDR3 reads CASSPQLGLVNTGELFF. As DNA, the CDR3 is TGTGCCAGCAGCCCCCAATTGGGACTTGTTAACACCGGGGAGCTGTTTTTT.

Many counts were recorded for this clonotype. CDR3 nucleotide sequence: TGTGCCAGCAGTCACAGGGTCCGTGAGCAGTTCTTC. This encodes CASSHRVREQFF. The chain combines TRBV12-3 or TRBV12-4 with TRBJ2-1; D might be TRBD1 (6 bases). CDR3 length: 12 amino acids. With 5 bases removed from V and 9 bases from J, the gap between germline ends came to 11 bases.